This TCR beta chain was documented in a study of blood T cell repertoires in COVID-19. In the case of this clone: Other nucleotide sequences from this sample produce the same CDR3.

In the study's own analysis: Reference gene primer amplification in the assay estimated nucleated cell counts. TCRdb's copy holds only in-frame clones and misses some; the assay was immunoSEQ multiplex PCR. D and trimming were read from the DNA, whereas the V and J calls and clone size are those reported in that table. The sample holds about 190,000 clones, 70% to 90% seen once. Per germline, CDR1 LNHNV and CDR2 YYDKDF (reference sequence). Trimming cost V 0 bases and J 2 bases; bases outside gene matches: 5. The CDR3 totals 16 residues. The clonotype was recovered from a woman in her 70s with active or convalescent COVID-19. The chain combines TRBV15 with TRBJ2-7; 9 bases align to TRBD1. Sequenced sample: peripheral blood. The DNA of the CDR3 is TGTGCCACCAGCAGAGACCCGGGACAGGGAGCCTACGAGCAGTACTTC. Its translation is CATSRDPGQGAYEQYF.